The 5 T cell receptor beta chains in this list originate from one sample, sequenced in a study of T cells after yellow fever vaccination. TCRdb processed the 5' RACE reads anew with MiXCR; each CDR3 protein has one entry. The sample holds some 400,000 distinct CDR3 sequences, 6.2% seen once. The input for sequencing was PBMCs, taken 5 days after the yellow fever booster vaccination. These receptors originate from a young man who received the YFV17D yellow fever vaccine.

This clonotype was detected a few times. The chain recombines TRBV5-6 with TRBJ1-5; D is unresolved. Germline V CDR1 and CDR2: SGHDT, YYEEEE. This CDR3 has 14 residues. Trimming pared 4 bases from V and 0 bases from J, leaving 8 bases between. Here the CDR3 DNA reads TGTGCCAGCAGCCTCCAGAGTAGCAATCAGCCCCAGCATTTT. Translation gives CASSLQSSNQPQHF.

This clonotype has more than one count but fewer than ten. The rearrangement uses TRBV4-2 and TRBJ1-1; D may be TRBD1 (5 bases). Germline-derived CDR1 and CDR2 are LGHNA and YNFKEQ. The length of the CDR3 is 12 residues. Trimming shortened V by 4 bases and J by 7 bases, and 10 bases separated the two germline ends. The CDR3 nucleotides read TGTGCCAGCAGCCCAGGGAGGAGTGAAGCTTTCTTT. It encodes CASSPGRSEAFF.

This clonotype was seen a few times. The chain links TRBV10-3 to TRBJ2-7; 8 nucleotides agree with TRBD2. V was pared by 0 bases and J by 2 bases, with 3 bases of the junction left unmatched. Looked up from germline, CDR1 is ENHRY and CDR2 is SYGVKD. This CDR3 contains 15 residues. CDR3: CAISESSGVTYEQYF. The CDR3 nucleotides are TGTGCCATCAGTGAGTCTAGCGGGGTTACCTACGAGCAGTACTTC.

A few counts support this clonotype. This chain connects TRBV5-1 to TRBJ2-1, with D maybe TRBD2 (6 bases). Trimming left V 0 bases short and J 13 bases short, with 11 bases between. The CDR3 runs 12 residues. The germline V gene encodes CDR1 SGHRS and CDR2 YFSETQ. The CDR3 DNA is TGCGCCAGCAGCTTGGGGGAGGACTCTCAGTTCTTC. It encodes CASSLGEDSQFF.

This clonotype was recorded a few times. The rearrangement links TRBV28 to TRBJ2-5, with 7 bases identical to TRBD2. The CDR3 has 16 amino acids. CDR1 MDHEN and CDR2 SYDVKM come from the germline V gene. After removal of 5 bases from V and 1 base from J, the junction contained 10 bases not matched to a gene. CDR3 sequence: CASSQHGTGGQETQYF. The CDR3 region has the DNA TGTGCCAGCAGTCAACACGGGACGGGGGGCCAAGAGACCCAGTACTTC.